Each of the 26 T cell receptor beta chains below was sequenced from the same sample in a study of cytotoxic CD8 clonotypes in ibrutinib-treated CLL. Using immunoSEQ multiplex PCR, the repertoire was profiled, and TCRdb retains in-frame clones only, with some absent. The data hold approximately 12,000 clones, with under 80% observed a single time. This sample comprised PBMCs, obtained before ibrutinib treatment. The receptors shown here come from a human donor with chronic lymphocytic leukemia.

V usage is TRBV29-1 and J usage is TRBJ2-3; D remains unclear. The CDR3 totals 12 residues. Germline V gene sequence: CDR1 SQVTM, CDR2 ANQGSEA. Trimming stripped 4 bases from V and 2 bases from J, with 7 bases between. In nucleotides, the CDR3 is TGCAGCGTTGCCTTAAACACAGATACGCAGTATTTT. It is translated as CSVALNTDTQYF.

By its share, this clone is medium-sized. The chain combines TRBV2 with TRBJ1-2; 7 bases align to TRBD1. Germline V gene data show CDR1 as SNHLY and CDR2 as FYNNEI. The V gene end was trimmed by 2 bases and the J gene end by 4 bases; junction bases not matched to a gene: 16. The CDR3 sequence is 18 residues long. CDR3 in DNA: TGTGCCAGCAGTGAAACGTTCGGCAGGGGGGTTGTTAGCTATGGCTACACCTTC. Protein sequence: CASSETFGRGVVSYGYTF.

With regard to this clone: No conserved phenylalanine or tryptophan is present at the end of the CDR3, so a read error is the likely explanation. It is unclear where the CDR3 begins or ends on the DNA, so no DNA is shown, and the CDR3 is as TCRdb lists it. The genes are TRBV4-1 and TRBJ1-2; the table's D call, TRBD1, was not checked against the DNA. Per germline, CDR1 MGHRA and CDR2 YSYEKL. Counting both end residues, the CDR3 totals 14 amino acids. The CDR3 spells CASSQGGLRETPSL.

A few counts support this clone. The CDR3 protein is CASSPLGGRLEQYF. The CDR3 DNA reads TGTGCCAGCAGTCCCCTGGGTGGCAGGCTCGAGCAGTACTTC. The rearrangement joins TRBV27 to TRBJ2-7, with D hard to call. The V end was cut by 5 bases, the J end by 6 bases, with 17 bases between. Germline CDR1 and CDR2: MNHEY and SMNVEV (reference sequence). The CDR3 length is 14 residues.

This clone came up a few times. The chain recombines TRBV7-3 with TRBJ2-1; 8 nucleotides match TRBD2. CDR1 is SGHTA and CDR2 is FQGTGA in the germline V gene. V was clipped by 2 bases and J by 3 bases; unmatched bases: 3. This CDR3 region has 15 residues. CDR3 sequence: CASSLGTSLYNEQFF. The CDR3 DNA reads as TGTGCCAGCAGCTTAGGGACTAGTCTCTACAATGAGCAGTTCTTC.

V gene TRBV5-1 combines with J gene TRBJ1-1; D unclear. Germline lookup yields CDR1 SGHRS and CDR2 YFSETQ. Trimming removed 3 bases at V and 1 base at J, with 16 bases between. The CDR3 is 16 residues long. The CDR3 protein is CASSSGAMRSNTEAFF. CDR3 DNA: TGCGCCAGCAGCTCTGGAGCGATGAGGTCGAACACTGAAGCTTTCTTT.

This chain joins TRBV13 and TRBJ2-1; 8 positions match TRBD2. Per germline, CDR1 PRHDT and CDR2 FYEKMQ (reference sequence). This CDR3 is 14 amino acids long. V gave up 5 bases and J gave up 6 bases; unmatched junction bases: 6. The CDR3 DNA reads as TGTGCCAGCAGCCCCGGGGGGGGAATCAATGAGCAGTTCTTC. This gives the protein CASSPGGGINEQFF.

CDR3 amino acids: CASSEAQALRGYTF. In DNA form, the CDR3 reads TGTGCCAGCAGTGAAGCACAGGCCCTTAGGGGCTACACCTTC. The rearrangement links TRBV6-1 to TRBJ1-2; D might be TRBD1 (5 bases). V was trimmed by 0 bases and J by 8 bases, leaving 13 bases between them. Germline V lookup: CDR1 MNHNS, CDR2 SASEGT. This CDR3 region has 14 residues.

V gene TRBV30 combines with J gene TRBJ1-4, with TRBD1 as a possible D gene (6 bases). Germline loops: CDR1 GTSNPN, CDR2 SVGIG (reference sequence). V lost 3 bases and J lost 3, with 8 bases in between. The CDR3 has 13 amino acids. The CDR3 DNA is TGTGCCTGGAGCCGGGGGCCTAATGAAAAACTGTTTTTT. It is translated as CAWSRGPNEKLFF.

This clone is a singleton in its sample. V gene TRBV29-1 combines with J gene TRBJ2-5; D perhaps matches TRBD2 (6 bases). The DNA end lines up better with TRBJ2-7; the J call may be wrong. Germline V gene lookup returns CDR1 SQVTM and CDR2 ANQGSEA. This CDR3 contains 12 residues. CDR3: CSAGGDGYEQYF. The CDR3 coding sequence is TGCAGCGCCGGAGGGGACGGCTACGAGCAGTACTTC.

The genes are TRBV7-3 and TRBJ2-2, with D possibly matching TRBD2 (7 bases). The germline V and J ends were trimmed by 4 bases and 6 bases, with 15 bases remaining between them. The germline CDR1 and CDR2 sequences are SGHTA and FQGTGA. The CDR3 loop spans 15 amino acids. The CDR3 protein is CASSSLGGAAGELFF. In DNA, the CDR3 is TGTGCCAGCAGCTCACTAGGGGGGGCAGCCGGGGAGCTGTTTTTT.

The J gene is TRBJ2-7, the V gene TRBV5-6, with D unresolved. Trimming took off 2 bases at V and 2 bases at J, with 8 bases between the two ends. Germline values: CDR1 SGHDT, CDR2 YYEEEE. The CDR3 consists of 13 residues. As DNA, the CDR3 is TGTGCCAGCAGCTTTCCCGGAACCTACGAGCAGTACTTC. This gives the protein CASSFPGTYEQYF.

Of note for this clone: A junction boundary mismatches the germline segment, possibly from a read error. The rearrangement links TRBV7-7 to TRBJ2-1; D is ambiguous. The CDR3 has 14 amino acids. CDR1 is SSHAT and CDR2 is FNYEAQ in the germline V gene (reference sequence). CDR3 nucleotide sequence: TGTGCTAGCAGCTCCGGGTTTGCGAACAATGAGCAGTTCTTC. Translated, it gives CASSSGFANNEQFF.

V and J are TRBV2 and TRBJ1-2; possible D gene TRBD1, 5 bases. Germline V CDR1 and CDR2: SNHLY, FYNNEI. The V and J ends lost 5 bases and 8 bases respectively, with 15 bases between them. The CDR3 has 13 residues. CDR3 DNA sequence: TGTGCCAGCAGTATGGACCAGGGACGGGGCTACACCTTC. It specifies CASSMDQGRGYTF.

The V call is TRBV29-1, the J call TRBJ1-2, with D unresolved. The CDR3 is 9 amino acids. In germline, CDR1 is SQVTM, CDR2 ANQGSEA. The V and J ends lost 2 bases and 6 bases respectively, with 1 base between them. Here the CDR3 DNA reads TGCAGCGTTGAACATGGCTACACCTTC. It yields the protein CSVEHGYTF.

This sequence joins TRBV10-3 and TRBJ2-4; the D gene could be TRBD1 or TRBD2 (6 bases each). The CDR3 extends over 16 amino acids. The V end was cut by 0 bases, the J end by 1 base, with 10 bases between. CDR1 ENHRY and CDR2 SYGVKD come from the germline V gene. The CDR3 loop is CAISESGGAAKNIQYF. The CDR3 nucleotides are TGTGCCATCAGTGAGTCGGGGGGCGCGGCCAAAAACATTCAGTACTTC.

The chain employs TRBV2 and TRBJ1-5; D remains unclear. V was clipped by 6 bases and J by 0 bases, with 12 bases between them. Germline CDR1 reads SNHLY; CDR2 reads FYNNEI. This CDR3 has 15 amino acids. This CDR3 reads CASSQAGLSNQPQHF. In DNA form, the CDR3 reads TGTGCCAGCAGCCAGGCAGGACTTAGCAATCAGCCCCAGCATTTT.

This chain uses TRBV27 with TRBJ2-7; tentatively, D is TRBD2 (7 bases). The length of the CDR3 is 15 residues. Between the trimmed V and J ends, which lost 5 bases and 2 bases, there was a span of 16 bases. The germline CDR1 and CDR2 sequences are MNHEY and SMNVEV (reference sequence). This chain's CDR3 is CASSTQGGGPYEQYF. The CDR3 region has the DNA TGTGCCAGCAGTACTCAAGGGGGGGGGCCCTACGAGCAGTACTTC.

The genes are TRBV5-1 and TRBJ1-4; D is perhaps TRBD1 (6 bases). Per the germline V gene, CDR1 is SGHRS and CDR2 is YFSETQ. Trimming removed 4 bases from V and 2 bases from J, with 12 bases in between. The CDR3 is made up of 15 amino acids. CDR3: CASSGVGGTNEKLFF. For the CDR3, the DNA is TGCGCCAGCAGCGGCGTAGGGGGGACTAATGAAAAACTGTTTTTT.

The gene calls are TRBV2 and TRBJ2-6; D is perhaps TRBD2 (6 bases). The V end lost 2 bases, the J end lost 10 bases, and 12 bases lay between the germline ends. The CDR3 length is 14 residues. Germline CDR1 and CDR2: SNHLY and FYNNEI. CDR3 loop: CASSELLGRNVLTF. Written as DNA, the CDR3 is TGTGCCAGCAGTGAATTGCTCGGGAGAAACGTCCTGACTTTC. The full variable domain, its missing parts supplied by reference TRBV2 and TRBJ2-6, is EPEVTQTPSHQVTQMGQEVILRCVPISNHLYFYWYRQILGQKVEFLVSFYNNEISEKSEIFDDQFSVERPDGSNFTLKIRSTKLEDSAMYFCASSELLGRNVLTFGAGSRLTVL.

This clone has just a few counts. The chain employs TRBV15 and TRBJ2-3, with 8 bases aligning to TRBD2. After removal of 3 bases from V and 7 bases from J, the junction contained 24 bases not matched to a gene. This CDR3 spans 20 amino acids. Germline CDR1 is LNHNV and CDR2 is YYDKDF (reference sequence). CDR3 DNA: TGTGCCACCAGCAGTGCTCTCCCAAGCTTACTAGCGGCCGCAAGGTATACGCAGTATTTT. It specifies CATSSALPSLLAAARYTQYF.

This clone came up a few times. The V call is TRBV5-6, the J call TRBJ2-1, with D tentatively TRBD2 (5 bases). This CDR3 region has 14 residues. V lost 2 bases to trimming and J lost 8 bases, with 14 bases between them. Looked up from germline, CDR1 is SGHDT and CDR2 is YYEEEE. The CDR3 loop reads CASSFRTGIDEQFF. The CDR3 DNA is TGTGCCAGCAGCTTTCGGACCGGGATCGATGAGCAGTTCTTC.

The chain combines TRBV28 with TRBJ2-7; a weak D match, TRBD2 (6 bases). Germline loops: CDR1 MDHEN, CDR2 SYDVKM. The CDR3 is 16 amino acids. The V and J ends lost 3 bases and 0 bases respectively, with 15 bases between them. CDR3 amino acids: CASSFEGGGNSYEQYF. The CDR3 DNA follows: TGTGCCAGCAGTTTTGAGGGAGGTGGGAACTCCTACGAGCAGTACTTC.

This clone was observed once. The chain recombines TRBV28 with TRBJ1-1; weak D call: TRBD1 (5 bases). The CDR3 extends over 14 amino acids. Germline loops: CDR1 MDHEN, CDR2 SYDVKM. Trimming took off 3 bases at V and 4 bases at J, with 12 bases between the two ends. CDR3 sequence (DNA): TGTGCCAGCAGTTTGGACCGGGGGGGCACTGAAGCTTTCTTT. Protein product: CASSLDRGGTEAFF.

The chain recombines TRBV7-9 with TRBJ2-7; 10 bases map to TRBD1. CDR1 and CDR2 (germline): SEHNR, FQNEAQ (reference sequence). Germline trimming cut 1 base from V and 6 bases from J; bases unmatched to any gene: 12. The CDR3 runs to 17 residues. CDR3 nucleotides: TGTGCCAGCAGCTTAGTTGCGAGGGGGGACAGGGGTGCCGAGCAGTACTTC. Protein: CASSLVARGDRGAEQYF.

This clone was detected only a few times. This chain uses TRBV20-1 with TRBJ1-3; D is undetermined. In germline, CDR1 is DFQATT, CDR2 SNEGSKA (reference sequence). This CDR3 contains 10 residues. CDR3 in amino acids: CASFGNTIYF. DNA for the CDR3: TGCGCCTCGTTCGGAAACACCATATATTTT.